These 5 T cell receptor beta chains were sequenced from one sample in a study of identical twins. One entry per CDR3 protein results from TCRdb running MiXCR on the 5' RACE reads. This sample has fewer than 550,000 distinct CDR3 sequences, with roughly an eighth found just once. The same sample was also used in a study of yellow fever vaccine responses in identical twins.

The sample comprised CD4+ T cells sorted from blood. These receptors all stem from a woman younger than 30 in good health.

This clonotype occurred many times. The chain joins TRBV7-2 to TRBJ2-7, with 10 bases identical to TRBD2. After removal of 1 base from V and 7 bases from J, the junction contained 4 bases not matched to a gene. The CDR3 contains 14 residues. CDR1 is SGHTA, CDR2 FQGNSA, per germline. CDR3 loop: CASSLGGLALEQYF. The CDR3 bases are TGTGCCAGCAGCTTAGGGGGACTAGCGTTGGAGCAGTACTTC.

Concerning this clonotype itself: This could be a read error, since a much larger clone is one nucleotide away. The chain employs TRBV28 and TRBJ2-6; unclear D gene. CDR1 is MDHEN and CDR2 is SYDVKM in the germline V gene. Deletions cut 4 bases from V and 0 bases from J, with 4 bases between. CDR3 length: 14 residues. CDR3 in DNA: TGTGCCAGCAGTTCCCTCTCTGGGGCCAACGTCCTGACTTTC. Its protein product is CASSSLSGANVLTF.

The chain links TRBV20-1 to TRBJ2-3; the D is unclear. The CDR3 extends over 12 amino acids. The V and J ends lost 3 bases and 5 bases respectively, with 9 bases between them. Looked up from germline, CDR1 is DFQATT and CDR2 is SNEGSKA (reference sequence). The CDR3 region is CSASGHGDTQYF. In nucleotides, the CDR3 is TGCAGTGCTAGCGGGCATGGAGATACGCAGTATTTT.

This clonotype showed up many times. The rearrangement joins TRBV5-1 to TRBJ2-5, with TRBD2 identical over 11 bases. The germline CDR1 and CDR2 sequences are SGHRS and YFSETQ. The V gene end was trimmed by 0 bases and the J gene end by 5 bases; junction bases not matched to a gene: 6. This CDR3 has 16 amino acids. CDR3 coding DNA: TGCGCCAGCAGCTTGGCCCAAGCTAGCGGGAGGGAGACCCAGTACTTC. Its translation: CASSLAQASGRETQYF.

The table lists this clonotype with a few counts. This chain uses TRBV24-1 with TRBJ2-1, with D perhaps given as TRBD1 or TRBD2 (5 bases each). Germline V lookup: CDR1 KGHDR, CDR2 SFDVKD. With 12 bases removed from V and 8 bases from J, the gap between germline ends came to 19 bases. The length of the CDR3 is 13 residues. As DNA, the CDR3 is TGTGCCGTCGATGGGGACCGCGGTTATGAGCAGTTCTTC. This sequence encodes CAVDGDRGYEQFF.